The 15 T cell receptor beta chains presented below share a single source sample, sequenced in a study of CD8 T cells in Susac syndrome. When the RNA was reverse transcribed, random hexamers were used with an input of roughly 0.5 to 1 ug. Each CDR3 protein gets one entry after TCRdb re-called the immunoSEQ multiplex PCR reads with MiXCR. This table holds about 49,000 distinct CDR3 sequences, roughly 93% found once. The sequencing input was CD8+ T cells from PBMCs. These TCRs come from a human donor in good health.

The chain links TRBV29-1 to TRBJ1-2, with a weak D call TRBD1 (5 bases). V was shortened by 4 bases and J by 4 bases, with 16 bases between the two germline ends. This CDR3 is 14 amino acids long. Germline V gene sequence: CDR1 SQVTM, CDR2 ANQGSEA. CDR3 amino acids: CSVGGDKRFYGYTF. The CDR3, as DNA: TGCAGCGTTGGGGGGGATAAGCGTTTCTATGGCTACACCTTC.

This chain links TRBV2 with TRBJ2-7; D possibly corresponds to TRBD2 (6 bases). Between the trimmed V and J ends, which lost 1 base and 6 bases, there was a span of 7 bases. Germline V gene sequence: CDR1 SNHLY, CDR2 FYNNEI. This CDR3 is 12 amino acids long. CDR3: CASSEEEGEQYF. The CDR3 nucleotides are TGTGCCAGCAGTGAAGAGGAGGGCGAGCAGTACTTC.

V and J are TRBV20-1 and TRBJ2-5; D may be TRBD1 (6 bases). Trimming cost V 2 bases and J 3 bases, with 13 bases left between them. CDR1 and CDR2 (germline): DFQATT, SNEGSKA (reference sequence). The CDR3 is 14 amino acids. CDR3 in amino acids: CSARYPRGEETQYF. Written as DNA, the CDR3 is TGCAGTGCTAGATACCCCAGGGGCGAAGAGACCCAGTACTTC.

This rearrangement joins TRBV28 to TRBJ2-5; no clear D. Trimming removed 3 bases at V and 5 bases at J, with 4 bases between. CDR1 MDHEN and CDR2 SYDVKM come from the germline V gene. The CDR3 has 11 amino acids. The CDR3 loop is CASSLKETQYF. In nucleotides, the CDR3 is TGTGCCAGCAGTTTGAAGGAGACCCAGTACTTC.

The gene calls are TRBV13 and TRBJ2-1; 8 bases agree with TRBD1. The J segment lost 4 bases and the V segment lost 4 bases, leaving 24 bases of the junction unmatched. The CDR3 sequence is 21 residues long. Germline V gene lookup returns CDR1 PRHDT and CDR2 FYEKMQ (reference sequence). CDR3 sequence reads: CASSSRGYLSGGEGVYNEQFF. The CDR3 DNA sequence: TGTGCCAGCAGCTCCCGAGGATACCTTTCAGGGGGCGAGGGGGTTTACAATGAGCAGTTCTTC.

The chain employs TRBV7-8 and TRBJ1-5; unclear D gene. This CDR3 is 15 amino acids long. The germline V and J ends were trimmed by 2 bases and 0 bases, with 8 bases remaining between them. The germline V gene encodes CDR1 SGHVS and CDR2 FQNEAQ. As DNA, the CDR3 is TGTGCCAGCAGCTTATATGACGGTAGCAATCAGCCCCAGCATTTT. As protein: CASSLYDGSNQPQHF.

This sequence joins TRBV29-1 and TRBJ2-3; 8 bases align to TRBD2. The CDR3 sequence is 14 residues long. Germline-derived CDR1 and CDR2 are SQVTM and ANQGSEA. V trimming: 3 bases; J trimming: 2 bases; junction bases outside the gene matches: 4. CDR3 protein: CSVEGTRITDTQYF. DNA of the CDR3: TGCAGCGTTGAGGGGACTAGAATCACAGATACGCAGTATTTT.

This chain links TRBV30 with TRBJ2-1; TRBD1 or TRBD2 may be the D gene (6 bases each). Trimming removed 0 bases from V and 3 bases from J, with 9 bases in between. CDR1 and CDR2 (germline): GTSNPN, SVGIG (reference sequence). This CDR3 region has 14 residues. In DNA, the CDR3 is TGTGCCTGGAGTGTAGGGGGGAACTACAATGAGCAGTTCTTC. Translation gives CAWSVGGNYNEQFF.

In its sample, this clonotype was seen a few times. One end of the junction fails to match germline, which may point to a read error. The rearrangement joins TRBV11-2 to TRBJ2-2; 9 nucleotides match TRBD2. Germline V gene sequence: CDR1 SGHAT, CDR2 FQNNGV. The CDR3 sequence is 15 residues long. Written as DNA, the CDR3 is TGTGCCAGCACCTTAGCGGGAGTGGGTACCGGGGAGCTTTTTTTT. It codes for CASTLAGVGTGELFF.

This chain joins TRBV7-8 and TRBJ2-1, with 10 bases identical to TRBD2. Germline trimming cut 6 bases from V and 10 bases from J; bases unmatched to any gene: 6. The CDR3 consists of 13 residues. Germline CDR1 and CDR2: SGHVS and FQNEAQ. Here the CDR3 reads CASSPSGRGEQFF. The CDR3 coding sequence is TGTGCCAGCAGTCCGAGCGGGAGGGGGGAGCAGTTCTTC. The variable domain in full, with the rest retrieved from reference TRBV7-8 and TRBJ2-1, is GAGVSQSPRYKVAKRGQDVALRCDPISGHVSLFWYQQALGQGPEFLTYFQNEAQLDKSGLPSDRFFAERPEGSVSTLKIQRTQQEDSAVYLCASSPSGRGEQFFGPGTRLTVL.

This clonotype was found a few times. The chain couples TRBV5-4 to TRBJ2-7; 11 nucleotides agree with TRBD2. The length of the CDR3 is 14 residues. Germline V gene lookup returns CDR1 SGHNT and CDR2 YYREEE (reference sequence). V dropped 4 bases and J dropped 3; count of bases not matched to a gene: 3. The CDR3 sequence is CASSGGTSGYEQYF. Here the CDR3 DNA reads TGTGCCAGCAGCGGGGGGACTAGCGGCTACGAGCAGTACTTC.

The V and J genes are TRBV5-6 and TRBJ2-7, with 7 bases lining up with TRBD2. Per germline, CDR1 SGHDT and CDR2 YYEEEE. CDR3 length equals 13 residues. The V and J ends lost 3 bases and 4 bases, in that order; junction bases with no gene match: 4. The CDR3 region is CASSWGTTYEQYF. For the CDR3, the DNA is TGTGCCAGCAGCTGGGGGACTACTTACGAGCAGTACTTC.

This rearrangement joins TRBV2 to TRBJ1-5, with D unclear. Looked up from germline, CDR1 is SNHLY and CDR2 is FYNNEI. CDR3 size: 13 residues. V lost 3 bases and J 4 bases, leaving 7 bases between the germline ends. CDR3: CASSETNNQPQHF. As DNA, the CDR3 is TGTGCCAGCAGTGAGACCAATAATCAGCCCCAGCATTTT.

The chain couples TRBV3-1 to TRBJ2-3, with D tentatively TRBD1 or TRBD2 (5 bases each). Germline lookup yields CDR1 LGHDT and CDR2 YNNKEL (reference sequence). The length of the CDR3 is 17 residues. The germline V and J ends were trimmed by 4 bases and 0 bases, with 17 bases remaining between them. CDR3 nucleotides: TGTGCCAGCAGCCCGTCGGGACCCGAAGCAAGCACAGATACGCAGTATTTT. It encodes CASSPSGPEASTDTQYF.

The rearrangement joins TRBV11-1 to TRBJ2-2; 8 nucleotides line up with TRBD2. CDR1 and CDR2 from the germline V gene are SGHAT and FQDESV (reference sequence). The CDR3 sequence is 15 residues long. V trimming: 5 bases; J trimming: 5 bases; junction bases outside the gene matches: 7. The CDR3 DNA reads TGTGCCAGCAGCCCCTTCGGGGGGGCGACCGGGGAGCTGTTTTTT. Its protein product is CASSPFGGATGELFF.